This T cell receptor (beta chain) was profiled in a study of T cells after yellow fever vaccination. Findings and caveats of the study: High-abundance clonotypes from the bulk population could contaminate FACS-sorted repertoires. Reappearance after the booster was seen for most primary-vaccination clones, at around 95% CD4 and roughly 90% CD8.

The 5'RACE template-switching step produced TCR cDNA and added a universal primer site and UMIs. TCRdb re-called the 5' RACE reads through MiXCR, storing one row per CDR3 protein. The sample has 550,000 or so distinct CDR3 sequences; 15% to 20% are singletons. About this clonotype: Its specificity is unknown.

The receptor was derived from a man aged 30 to 45 who received the YFV17D yellow fever vaccine. The sample was PBMCs, taken 15 days after the yellow fever booster vaccination.

CDR3: CASSPSGRYTGELFF. In DNA, the CDR3 is TGTGCCAGCAGTCCTAGCGGGAGGTATACCGGGGAGCTGTTTTTT. The chain has TRBV6-2 or TRBV6-3 and TRBJ2-2; 11 bases align to TRBD2. CDR1 and CDR2 from the germline V gene are MNHEY and SVGEGT. This CDR3 spans 15 amino acids. Losses at the gene ends were 5 bases for V and 5 bases for J; bases not matched to a gene: 4.